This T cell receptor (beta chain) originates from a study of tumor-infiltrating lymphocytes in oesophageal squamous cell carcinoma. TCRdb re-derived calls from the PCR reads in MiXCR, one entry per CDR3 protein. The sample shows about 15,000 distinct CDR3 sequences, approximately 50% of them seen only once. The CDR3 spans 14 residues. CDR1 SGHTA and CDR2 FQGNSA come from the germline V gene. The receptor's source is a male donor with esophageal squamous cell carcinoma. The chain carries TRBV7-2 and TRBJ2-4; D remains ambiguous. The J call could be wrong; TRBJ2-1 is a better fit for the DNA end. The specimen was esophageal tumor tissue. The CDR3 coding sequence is TGTGCCAGCAGCTTAGTGCTTCTATACAATGAGCAGTTCTTC. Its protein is CASSLVLLYNEQFF.